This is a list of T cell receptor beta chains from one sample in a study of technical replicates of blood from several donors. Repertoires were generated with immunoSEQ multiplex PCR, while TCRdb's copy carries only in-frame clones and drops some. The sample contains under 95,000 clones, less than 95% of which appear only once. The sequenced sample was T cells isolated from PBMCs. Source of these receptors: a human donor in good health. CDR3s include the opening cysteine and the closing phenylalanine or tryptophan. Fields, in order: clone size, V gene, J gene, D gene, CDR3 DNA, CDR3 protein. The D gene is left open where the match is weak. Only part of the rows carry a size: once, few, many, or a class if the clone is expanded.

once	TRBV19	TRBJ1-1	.	TGTGCCAGTAGTATTGGTAGGATCAGGGTGTCTGAAGCTTTCTTT	CASSIGRIRVSEAFF
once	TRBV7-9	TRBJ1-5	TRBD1	TGTGCCAGCAGCGCTGGGACAGGCACTAATCAGCCCCAGCATTTT	CASSAGTGTNQPQHF
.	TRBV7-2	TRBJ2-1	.	TGTGCCAGCAGCTACGTCTCCGGGAATGAGCAGTTCTTC	CASSYVSGNEQFF
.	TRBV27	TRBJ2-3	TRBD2	TGTGCCAGCAGTTCCCTGGAGACTAGCGGGAGGGGAGGCGCAGATACGCAGTATTTT	CASSSLETSGRGGADTQYF
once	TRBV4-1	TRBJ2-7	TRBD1	TGCGCCAGCAGCCAAGTTACTACAGGGGGCCCGTCCTACGAGCAGTACTTC	CASSQVTTGGPSYEQYF
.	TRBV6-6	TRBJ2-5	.	TGTGCCAGCAGTTATCTGGAGACCCAGTACTTC	CASSYLETQYF
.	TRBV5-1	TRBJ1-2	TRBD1	TGCGCCAGCAGCTTTCGACAGGGCCTGTCTAACTATGGCTACACCTTC	CASSFRQGLSNYGYTF
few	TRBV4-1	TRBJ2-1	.	TGCGCCAGCAGCCAAGATCGCGCTAGGAGCTCCTACAATGAGCAGTTCTTC	CASSQDRARSSYNEQFF
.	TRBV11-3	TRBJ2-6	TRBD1	TGTGCCAGTAGGGGCCCCAGGACAGGGACCTCTGGGGCCAACGTCCTGACTTTC	CASRGPRTGTSGANVLTF
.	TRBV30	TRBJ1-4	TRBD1	TGTGCCTGGGCCGGACAGGGGGCTGGGTCTAATGAAAAACTGTTTTTT	CAWAGQGAGSNEKLFF
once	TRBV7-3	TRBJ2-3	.	TGTGCCAGCAGCTTAACGGGGAGCCAAATAAACACAGATACGCAGTATTTT	CASSLTGSQINTDTQYF
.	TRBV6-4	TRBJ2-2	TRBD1	TGTGCCAGCAGTCACGATCGACAGGGGCCCGGGGAGCTGTTTTTT	CASSHDRQGPGELFF
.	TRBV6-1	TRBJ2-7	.	TGTGCCAGCAGCCCCACGTTAGTGTACGAGCAGTACTTC	CASSPTLVYEQYF
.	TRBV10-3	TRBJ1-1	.	TGTGCCATCAGTGGCCTGGACAGCCCTTGGGCTTTCTTT	CAISGLDSPWAFF
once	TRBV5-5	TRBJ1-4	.	TGTGCCAGCAGCCCGTTGGCAGAATCAACTAATGAAAAACTGTTTTTT	CASSPLAESTNEKLFF
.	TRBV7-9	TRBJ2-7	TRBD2	TGTGCCAGCAGCCTGTCGTCCAGCGGGAGGCGCGAGCAGTACTTC	CASSLSSSGRREQYF
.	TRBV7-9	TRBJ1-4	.	TGTGCCAGCAGCCAGAGGCGTTTCGGGGTGGGAGAAAAACTGTTTTTT	CASSQRRFGVGEKLFF
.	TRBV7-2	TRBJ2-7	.	TGTGCCAGCAGCTTAGCAAGCGTCGCCTACGAGCAGTACTTC	CASSLASVAYEQYF
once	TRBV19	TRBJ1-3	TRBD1	TGTGCCAGGCGGGGGCAGGGGGCCGCTGGAAACACCATATATTTT	CARRGQGAAGNTIYF
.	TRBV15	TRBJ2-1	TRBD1	TGTGCCACCAGCAGAGGTGCCGGGACAGGGAAATACAATGAGCAGTTCTTC	CATSRGAGTGKYNEQFF
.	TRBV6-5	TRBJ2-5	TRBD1	TGTGCCAGCAGTTACCTGGGACAGCCAACAAAAGAGACCCAGTACTTC	CASSYLGQPTKETQYF
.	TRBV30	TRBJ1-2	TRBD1	TGTGCCTGGCGGGGACAGGCAAGTTATGGCTACACCTTC	CAWRGQASYGYTF
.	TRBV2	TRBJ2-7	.	TGTGCCAGCAGTGAACGGGGAGTGATAGTAGTCTACGAGCAGTACTTC	CASSERGVIVVYEQYF
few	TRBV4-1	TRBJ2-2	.	TGCGCCAGCAGCCAAATTAGGACCGGGAGTGGAACCGGGGAGCTGTTTTTT	CASSQIRTGSGTGELFF
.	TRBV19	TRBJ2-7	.	TGTGCCAGTAGTATAGGGCCCAGCGAGAGCTACGAGCAGTACTTC	CASSIGPSESYEQYF
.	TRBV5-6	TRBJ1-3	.	TGTGCCAGCAGTACAGGTTACCGCCGGAGCTCTGGAAACACCATATATTTT	CASSTGYRRSSGNTIYF
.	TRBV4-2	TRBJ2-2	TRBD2	TGTGCCAGCAGCCAAGAGTACGTCGGGGGGGCAGGCGGGGAGCTGTTTTTT	CASSQEYVGGAGGELFF
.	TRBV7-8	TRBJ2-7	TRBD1	TGTGCCAGCAGCCTGGTGACGGGACAGGGAATCCCAAATCGGCCCTACGAGCAGTACTTC	CASSLVTGQGIPNRPYEQYF
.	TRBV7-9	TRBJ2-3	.	TGTGCCAGCAGCCCCTCCGGTCGAGGCACAGATACGCAGTATTTT	CASSPSGRGTDTQYF
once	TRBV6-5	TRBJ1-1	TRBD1	TGTGCCAGCAGTGGGGACAGCCTAGGACGCGCAGCTTTCTTT	CASSGDSLGRAAFF
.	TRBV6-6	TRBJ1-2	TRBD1	TGTGCCAGCAGTTACTCGACAGGGGAAACGCCTGGCTACACCTTC	CASSYSTGETPGYTF
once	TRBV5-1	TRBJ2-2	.	TGCGCCAGCGGTAGAAGAAAAGCAATCTCGAACACCGGGGAGCTGTTTTTT	CASGRRKAISNTGELFF
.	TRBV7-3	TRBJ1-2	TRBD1	TGTGCCAGCAGCTTAAAGACAGGGGATCAAGATGGCTACACCTTC	CASSLKTGDQDGYTF
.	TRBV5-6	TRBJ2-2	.	TGTGCCAGCAGCTTCAACAGGGCCGGGGAGCTGTTTTTT	CASSFNRAGELFF
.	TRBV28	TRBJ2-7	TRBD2	TGTGCCAGCAGTTGGCGGGAGATTACCCACGAGCAGTACTTC	CASSWREITHEQYF
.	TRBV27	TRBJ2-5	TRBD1	TGTGCCAGCAGTTTTTCCGGGACAGGGGTGGAGACCCAGTACTTC	CASSFSGTGVETQYF
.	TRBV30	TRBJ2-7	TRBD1	TGTGCCTCAAACAGGGGGAATATGTACGAGCAGTACTTC	CASNRGNMYEQYF
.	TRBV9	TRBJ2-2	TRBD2	TGTGCCAGCAGAGAGACTAGCGGGAGGGTAAACACCGGGGAGCTGTTTTTT	CASRETSGRVNTGELFF
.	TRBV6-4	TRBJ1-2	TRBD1	TGTGCCAGCAGTGACCCGGGACAGGGTATCGGCTACACCTTC	CASSDPGQGIGYTF
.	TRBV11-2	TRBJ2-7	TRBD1	TGTGCCAGCACCCCGACAGGGTCCTACGAGCAGTACTTC	CASTPTGSYEQYF
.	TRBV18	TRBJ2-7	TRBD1	TGTGCCAGCTCACCGGGCGGGACAGGCCGCTACGAGCAGTACTTC	CASSPGGTGRYEQYF
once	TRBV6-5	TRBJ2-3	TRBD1	TGTGCCAGCAGGACAGGGGGAAACACAGATACGCAGTATTTT	CASRTGGNTDTQYF
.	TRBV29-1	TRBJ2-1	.	TGCAGCGTTGCCGGGACACTGTACAATGAGCAGTTCTTC	CSVAGTLYNEQFF
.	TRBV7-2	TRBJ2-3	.	TGTGCCAGCAGCTTACCAGGAACAGATACGCAGTATTTT	CASSLPGTDTQYF